These 19 T cell receptor beta chains came from one sample sequenced in a study of vaccination effects on CD4 cells after COVID-19. Cells that had been cultured for roughly ten days were the source of isolated CD4+ T cells. Sequencing was performed with immunoSEQ multiplex PCR; in TCRdb, only in-frame clones are kept and a portion is missing. This repertoire shows roughly 64,000 clones, 72% found once; its top ten account for under 30%. These receptors lack a known antigen. The sample in question was CD4+ T cells from PBMCs cultured without peptide, obtained before COVID-19 vaccination. The receptors here all came from a human donor who had a prior SARS-CoV-2 infection.

This clone was recorded a few times. The chain carries TRBV25-1 and TRBJ2-1, with 7 bases identical to TRBD1. Germline CDR1 MGHDK, CDR2 SYGVNS. Trimming removed 4 bases from V and 0 bases from J; junction bases left unmatched: 6. The CDR3 is 16 residues long. The CDR3 region is CASSGTGPISYNEQFF. The CDR3 DNA reads TGTGCCAGCAGTGGGACAGGACCGATCTCCTACAATGAGCAGTTCTTC. Full variable domain (rest looked up from reference TRBV25-1 and TRBJ2-1): EADIYQTPRYLVIGTGKKITLECSQTMGHDKMYWYQQDPGMELHLIHYSYGVNSTEKGDLSSESTVSRIRTEHFPLTLESARPSHTSQYLCASSGTGPISYNEQFFGPGTRLTVL.

This chain links TRBV2 with TRBJ2-2; D is perhaps TRBD2 (5 bases). CDR1 is SNHLY, CDR2 FYNNEI, per germline. The CDR3 sequence is 14 residues long. Between the trimmed V and J ends, which lost 1 base and 5 bases, there was a span of 8 bases. CDR3 in DNA: TGTGCCAGCAGTGAAGGTGGGAGAACCGGGGAGCTGTTTTTT. This gives the protein CASSEGGRTGELFF.

This chain joins TRBV15 and TRBJ2-5, with TRBD1 matching 9 bases. Losses at the gene ends were 4 bases for V and 4 bases for J; bases not matched to a gene: 7. This CDR3 has 15 amino acids. Per germline, CDR1 LNHNV and CDR2 YYDKDF (reference sequence). The CDR3 DNA sequence: TGTGCCACCAGCAACTACAGGGGGCCGATAGAGACCCAGTACTTC. Translated, it gives CATSNYRGPIETQYF.

V and J are TRBV7-9 and TRBJ1-4, with D perhaps TRBD1 (6 bases). V lost 7 bases and J 8 bases, leaving 14 bases between the germline ends. From germline, CDR1 is SEHNR and CDR2 FQNEAQ (reference sequence). CDR3 length: 13 amino acids. CDR3 sequence reads: CASTEGGREKLFF. CDR3 coding DNA: TGTGCCAGCACCGAGGGGGGGCGGGAAAAACTGTTTTTT.

The V and J genes are TRBV12-1 and TRBJ2-5. TRBV12-1 is listed as a pseudogene. The CDR3 is made up of 12 amino acids. CDR3 residues: CASSPIQETQYF. The CDR3 DNA sequence: TGTGCCAGCAGCCCGATCCAAGAGACCCAGTACTTC.

The chain is built from TRBV18 and TRBJ1-3; no clear D. Germline V gene data show CDR1 as KGHSH and CDR2 as LQKENI. The CDR3 totals 15 residues. Trimming removed 5 bases at V and 0 bases at J, with 11 bases between. The CDR3 nucleotides read TGTGCCAGCTCATATAACAGAGCCTCTGGAAACACCATATATTTT. Translated, it gives CASSYNRASGNTIYF. Full variable domain (outside the CDR3, taken from reference TRBV18 and TRBJ1-3): NAGVMQNPRHLVRRRGQEARLRCSPMKGHSHVYWYRQLPEEGLKFMVYLQKENIIDESGMPKERFSAEFPKEGPSILRIQQVVRGDSAAYFCASSYNRASGNTIYFGEGSWLTVV.

This chain connects TRBV6-5 to TRBJ2-3; 11 bases are shared with TRBD2. CDR1 and CDR2 from the germline V gene are MNHEY and SVGAGI. CDR3 length: 15 residues. Trimming cost V 6 bases and J 3 bases; bases outside gene matches: 5. The CDR3 protein is CASSWASGGTDTQYF. DNA for the CDR3: TGTGCCAGCAGCTGGGCTAGCGGGGGGACAGATACGCAGTATTTT.

The chain carries TRBV7-8 and TRBJ2-1, with TRBD1 identical over 9 bases. V lost 5 bases, J lost 10 bases, and 6 bases stayed unmatched. Germline lookup yields CDR1 SGHVS and CDR2 FQNEAQ. The CDR3 runs to 13 residues. The CDR3 coding sequence is TGTGCCAGCAGCCCCCGGACAGGGGAAGAGCAGTTCTTC. It codes for CASSPRTGEEQFF.

This clone was picked up a small number of times. The gene calls are TRBV7-3 and TRBJ2-1, with 7 nucleotides matching TRBD1. The CDR3 is 16 residues long. The ends lost 6 bases at V and 0 bases at J; junction bases unmatched: 8. In germline, CDR1 is SGHTA, CDR2 FQGTGA. In nucleotides, the CDR3 is TGTGCCAGCAGTCAGGACAGGTCGAGCTCCTACAATGAGCAGTTCTTC. Protein: CASSQDRSSSYNEQFF.

V and J are TRBV5-1 and TRBJ2-1; possibly TRBD2 for D (6 bases). Per the germline V gene, CDR1 is SGHRS and CDR2 is YFSETQ. Between the trimmed V and J ends, which lost 4 bases and 9 bases, there was a span of 17 bases. CDR3 length: 14 residues. The CDR3 nucleotides read TGCGCCAGCAGCCCTAGCCTTAGCGGCGGTGAGCAGTTCTTC. This encodes CASSPSLSGGEQFF.

Many counts were recorded for this clone. The chain uses TRBV5-1 and TRBJ2-5; 8 bases align to TRBD2. This CDR3 has 15 residues. V shed 4 bases, J shed 2 bases, and the junction held 7 bases outside the gene matches. Per germline, CDR1 SGHRS and CDR2 YFSETQ. The CDR3 DNA sequence: TGCGCCAGCAGCCCGGGACTAGTAACTCAAGAGACCCAGTACTTC. Amino acid sequence: CASSPGLVTQETQYF.

V usage is TRBV5-1 and J usage is TRBJ2-3; D remains unclear. Germline V lookup: CDR1 SGHRS, CDR2 YFSETQ. This CDR3 comprises 15 residues. V lost 4 bases to trimming and J lost 2 bases, with 14 bases between them. The CDR3 region has the DNA TGCGCCAGCAGCCTGACACGGTTCCACACAGATACGCAGTATTTT. Residues: CASSLTRFHTDTQYF.

The genes are TRBV7-2 and TRBJ1-1; 10 bases match TRBD1. From germline, CDR1 is SGHTA and CDR2 FQGNSA. The V and J ends lost 5 bases and 5 bases, in that order; junction bases with no gene match: 8. The CDR3 has 15 residues. CDR3 in amino acids: CASSATGGAWTEAFF. DNA for the CDR3: TGTGCCAGCAGCGCGACAGGGGGCGCATGGACTGAAGCTTTCTTT.

The V and J genes are TRBV5-4 and TRBJ2-7; D is unclear. The V gene's germline CDR1 is SGHNT and CDR2 YYREEE (reference sequence). The germline V and J ends were trimmed by 3 bases and 7 bases, with 11 bases remaining between them. The CDR3 is 12 residues long. CDR3 sequence: CASSSESREQYF. The DNA of the CDR3 is TGTGCCAGCAGCTCGGAGTCTCGGGAGCAGTACTTC.

The chain links TRBV7-9 to TRBJ2-3; D ambiguous. This CDR3 is built from 15 residues. Trimming left V 1 base short and J 1 base short, with 9 bases between. CDR1 and CDR2 from the germline V gene are SEHNR and FQNEAQ (reference sequence). Written as DNA, the CDR3 is TGTGCCAGCAGCTTAGGTATATTGGGCACAGATACGCAGTATTTT. As protein: CASSLGILGTDTQYF.

This clone was found once. The chain combines TRBV6-5 with TRBJ2-7; 7 bases line up with TRBD2. Germline CDR1 MNHEY, CDR2 SVGAGI. This CDR3 is built from 14 residues. The V gene end was trimmed by 6 bases and the J gene end by 6 bases; junction bases not matched to a gene: 11. The CDR3 sequence is CASSRDYLRPEQYF. The CDR3 DNA is TGTGCCAGCAGCAGGGACTACCTCAGACCCGAGCAGTACTTC.

This chain joins TRBV23-1 and TRBJ2-1, with D maybe TRBD2 (5 bases). TRBV23-1 is labeled an ORF, and its function is uncertain. V lost 4 bases and J 8 bases, leaving 24 bases between the germline ends. The CDR3 has 17 residues. The CDR3 DNA is TGCGCCAGCAGTCCCTTTCTGTTATTGTACGGAGGTTATGAGCAGTTCTTC. Protein sequence: CASSPFLLLYGGYEQFF.

V gene TRBV5-4 combines with J gene TRBJ2-7; weak D call: TRBD2 (5 bases). The CDR3 is made up of 13 amino acids. Trimming took 3 bases from V and 4 from J, leaving 11 bases between them. Germline CDR1 SGHNT, CDR2 YYREEE (reference sequence). The CDR3 sequence: CASSSPLGYEQYF. The CDR3 region has the DNA TGTGCCAGCAGCTCACCACTAGGTTACGAGCAGTACTTC.

The chain is built from TRBV19 and TRBJ2-5; tentative D call: TRBD2 (7 bases). V was cut by 3 bases and J by 1 base, with 15 bases left in between. The CDR3 is 16 residues long. Germline V gene data show CDR1 as LNHDA and CDR2 as SQIVND (reference sequence). The CDR3 is CASSIRGGGLQETQYF. CDR3 in DNA: TGTGCCAGTAGTATTAGGGGGGGAGGCCTCCAAGAGACCCAGTACTTC.